The T cell receptor (beta chain) described here comes from a study of CD8 T cells in Susac syndrome. With random hexamers, roughly 0.5 to 1 ug RNA was reverse transcribed. By means of immunoSEQ multiplex PCR, TCR beta CDR3 spanning 54 Vbeta and 13 Jbeta underwent amplification. Each CDR3 protein gets one entry after TCRdb re-called the immunoSEQ multiplex PCR reads with MiXCR. The profile shows around 150,000 distinct CDR3 sequences, about 95% of them singletons. The V end was cut by 0 bases, the J end by 6 bases, with 15 bases between. Germline CDR1 and CDR2: SGHNT and YYREEE (reference sequence). This CDR3 is built from 15 residues.

The sequence derives from a human donor in good health. The sequencing input was CD4+ T cells from PBMCs. The V gene is TRBV5-4, the J gene TRBJ1-2; D is possibly TRBD1 (5 bases). CDR3 in DNA: TGTGCCAGCAGCTTGGCGTCGGGGGAAAGCAATGGCTACACCTTC. Translating gives CASSLASGESNGYTF.